This paragraph reports one T cell receptor beta chain. Its antigen remains unidentified. Time point defined: blood 4 weeks post-SBRT, at nephrectomy. Indicated treatment: 15 Gy SBRT to primary tumor, nephrectomy 4 weeks later. Nephrectomy followed 15 Gy stereotactic body radiation by 4 weeks. Blood was sampled at baseline, 2 weeks and 4 weeks after SBRT. This renal cell carcinoma was of the clear cell type. Germline CDR1 and CDR2: MDHEN and SYDVKM. With 2 bases removed from V and 3 bases from J, the gap between germline ends came to 10 bases. The CDR3 extends over 14 amino acids. The data derive from a study of radiation and T cells in renal cell carcinoma. Overall study findings and caveats: No pretreatment tumor biopsies were available for baseline clonotypes.

Libraries were prepared by immunoSEQ multiplex PCR; TCRdb keeps only in-frame clonotypes and omits some of them. This sample has about 86,000 clones, with 85% found just once. This receptor was obtained from a man aged 50-60 years with renal cell carcinoma. J is TRBJ1-1 and V is TRBV28, with D possibly matching TRBD1 (5 bases). The sequencing here drew on blood, taken from a patient whose treatment included radiotherapy and nephrectomy. This CDR3 is CASSLNPGDTEAFF. For the CDR3, the DNA is TGTGCCAGCAGTTTAAATCCGGGGGACACTGAAGCTTTCTTT.